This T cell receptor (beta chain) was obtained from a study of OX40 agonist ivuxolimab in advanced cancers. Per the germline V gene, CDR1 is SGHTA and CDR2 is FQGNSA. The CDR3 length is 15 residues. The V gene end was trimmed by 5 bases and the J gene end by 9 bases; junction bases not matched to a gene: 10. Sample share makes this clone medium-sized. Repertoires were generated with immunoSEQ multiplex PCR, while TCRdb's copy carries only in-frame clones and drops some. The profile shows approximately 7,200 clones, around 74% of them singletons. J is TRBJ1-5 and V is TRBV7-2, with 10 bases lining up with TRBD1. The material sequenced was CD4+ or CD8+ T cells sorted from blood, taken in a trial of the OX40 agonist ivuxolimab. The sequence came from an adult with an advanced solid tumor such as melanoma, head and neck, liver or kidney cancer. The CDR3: CASSTGQGPKWPQHF. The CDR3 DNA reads TGTGCCAGCAGCACGGGACAGGGGCCGAAGTGGCCCCAGCATTTT.